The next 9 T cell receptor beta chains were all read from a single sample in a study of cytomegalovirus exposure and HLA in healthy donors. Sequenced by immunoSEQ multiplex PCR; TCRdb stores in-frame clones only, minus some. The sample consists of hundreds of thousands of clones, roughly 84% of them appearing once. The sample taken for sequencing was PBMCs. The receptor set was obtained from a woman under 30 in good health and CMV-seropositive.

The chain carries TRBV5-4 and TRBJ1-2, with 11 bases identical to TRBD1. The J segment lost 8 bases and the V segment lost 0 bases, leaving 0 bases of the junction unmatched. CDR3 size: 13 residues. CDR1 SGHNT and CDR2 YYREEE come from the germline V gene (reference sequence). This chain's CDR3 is CASSLGTGGGYTF. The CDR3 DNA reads TGTGCCAGCAGCTTGGGGACAGGGGGCGGCTACACCTTC.

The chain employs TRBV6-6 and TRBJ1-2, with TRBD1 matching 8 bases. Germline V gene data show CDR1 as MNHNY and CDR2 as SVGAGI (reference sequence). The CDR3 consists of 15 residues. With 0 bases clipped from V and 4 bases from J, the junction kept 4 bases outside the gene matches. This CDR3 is CASSYSQGAGYGYTF. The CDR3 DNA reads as TGTGCCAGCAGTTACTCCCAGGGGGCTGGCTATGGCTACACCTTC.

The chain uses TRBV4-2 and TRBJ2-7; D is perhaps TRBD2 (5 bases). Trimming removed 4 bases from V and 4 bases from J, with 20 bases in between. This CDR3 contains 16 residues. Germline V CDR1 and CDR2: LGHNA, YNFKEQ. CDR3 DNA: TGTGCCAGCAGCCCCAGTCAGAGGGAGCTTCAATACGAGCAGTACTTC. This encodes CASSPSQRELQYEQYF.

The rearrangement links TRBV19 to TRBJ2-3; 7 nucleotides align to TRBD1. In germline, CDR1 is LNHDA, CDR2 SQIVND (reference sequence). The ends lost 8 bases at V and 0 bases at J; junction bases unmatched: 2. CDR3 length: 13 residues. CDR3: CASLDRSTDTQYF. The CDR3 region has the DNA TGTGCCAGTTTGGACAGGAGCACAGATACGCAGTATTTT. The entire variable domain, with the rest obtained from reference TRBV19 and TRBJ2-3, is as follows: DGGITQSPKYLFRKEGQNVTLSCEQNLNHDAMYWYRQDPGQGLRLIYYSQIVNDFQKGDIAEGYSVSREKKESFPLTVTSAQKNPTAFYLCASLDRSTDTQYFGPGTRLTVL.

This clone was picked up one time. Here the CDR3 DNA reads TGTGCCAGCAGTTACATACAGGGCCTAGGGACGAATGAAGCTTTCTTT. The encoded protein is CASSYIQGLGTNEAFF. The rearrangement uses TRBV6-5 and TRBJ1-1; possible D gene TRBD1, 6 bases. With 2 bases removed from V and 7 bases from J, the gap between germline ends came to 20 bases. The CDR3 length is 16 residues. Germline assignment: CDR1 MNHEY and CDR2 SVGAGI.

This CDR3 is CASISPAMNTEAFF. Here the CDR3 DNA reads TGTGCCAGCATTTCACCTGCTATGAACACTGAAGCTTTCTTT. The V and J genes are TRBV28 and TRBJ1-1, with D uncertain. V lost 7 bases and J lost 0, with 12 bases in between. CDR1 is MDHEN, CDR2 SYDVKM, per germline. The CDR3 consists of 14 residues.

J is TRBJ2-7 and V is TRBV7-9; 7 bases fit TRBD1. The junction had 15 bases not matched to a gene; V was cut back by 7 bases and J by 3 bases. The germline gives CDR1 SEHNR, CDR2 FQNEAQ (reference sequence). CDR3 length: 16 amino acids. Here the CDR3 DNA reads TGTGCCAGCACCACGAACGAGGGCAGGGGGATCTACGAGCAGTACTTC. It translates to CASTTNEGRGIYEQYF.

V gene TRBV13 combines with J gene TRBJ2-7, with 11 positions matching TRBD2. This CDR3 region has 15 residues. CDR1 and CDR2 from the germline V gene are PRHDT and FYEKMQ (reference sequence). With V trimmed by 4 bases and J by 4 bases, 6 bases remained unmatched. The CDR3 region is CASSSQLAGEYEQYF. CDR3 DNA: TGTGCCAGCAGCTCTCAACTAGCGGGAGAATACGAGCAGTACTTC.

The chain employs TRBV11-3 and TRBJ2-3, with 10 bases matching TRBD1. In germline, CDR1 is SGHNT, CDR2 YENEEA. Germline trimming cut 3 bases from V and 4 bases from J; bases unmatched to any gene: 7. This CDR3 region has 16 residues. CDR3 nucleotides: TGTGCCAGCAGCTTCCGGGGACAGGGGATGGCAGATACGCAGTATTTT. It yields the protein CASSFRGQGMADTQYF.